This T cell receptor (beta chain) stems from a study of shared clonotypes between healthy human individuals. Clones were sequenced by immunoSEQ multiplex PCR, and TCRdb holds only the in-frame ones, with some missing. The sample comprises about 2 million clones, 90% to 95% of which are singletons, and 0.13% rests with the top ten. The CDR3 is 14 residues long. Trimming shortened V by 2 bases and J by 5 bases, and 10 bases separated the two germline ends. Germline CDR1 is SEHNR and CDR2 is FQNEAQ (reference sequence). The rearrangement joins TRBV7-9 to TRBJ2-1, with D unresolved. This TCR was recovered from a man between 18 and 29 years old in good health. Sequencing used naive CD4+ T cells sorted from blood. Subset here: CD45RA+ positively selected. CDR3 in amino acids: CASSLSPSDNEQFF. CDR3 DNA sequence: TGTGCCAGCAGCTTAAGTCCCTCAGACAATGAGCAGTTCTTC.